A selection of T cell receptor beta chains follows, all from one sample in a study of blood T cells in healthy people across ages. TCRdb re-called the 5' RACE reads through MiXCR, storing one row per CDR3 protein. The sample includes roughly 1.4 million distinct CDR3 sequences, around 55% of them seen just once. Sequenced: blood. The source of these receptors is a man aged 18 to 30 in good health. CDR3s include the opening cysteine and the closing phenylalanine or tryptophan. The D gene is left open where the match is weak. Some rows mark clone size as missing; the rest say once, few, many or name a class of expanded clone.

NA	TRBV7-2	many	TRBJ2-7	TGCGCCAGCAGCTTGTTGGGTAACGAGCAGTACTTC	CASSLLGNEQYF
TRBD1	TRBV11-2	NA	TRBJ1-1	TGTGCCAGCAGCTCCGGGGGGGACAGCATCATGAACACTGAAGCTTTCTTT	CASSSGGDSIMNTEAFF
NA	TRBV27	NA	TRBJ2-7	TGTGCCAGCAGTTTAGGCGGAGGAATCTACGAGCAGTACTTC	CASSLGGGIYEQYF
NA	TRBV5-1	once	TRBJ2-1	TGCGCCAGCAGCTCACGGCTGGCGAATGAGCAGTTCTTC	CASSSRLANEQFF
NA	TRBV20-1	NA	TRBJ1-1	TGCAGTGCTAGAGCCCGGGGGGGGGCCACTGAAGCTTTCTTT	CSARARGGATEAFF
NA	TRBV7-2	NA	TRBJ1-2	TGTGCCAGCAGCTTACGAGAGCGTGGGACTCATTTTCTTAACTATGGCTACACTTTC	CASSLRERGTHFLNYGYTF
TRBD2	TRBV2	NA	TRBJ2-3	TGTGCCAGCAGAACCGGGACTAGCAGCACAGATACGCAGTATTTT	CASRTGTSSTDTQYF
NA	TRBV14	NA	TRBJ2-3	TGTGCCAGCAGCCAAGATCAATGGGGTACGCAGTATTTT	CASSQDQWGTQYF
NA	TRBV5-5	NA	TRBJ2-7	TGTGCCAGCAGCTTATCTCAGGGGTTCCACGAGCAGTACTTC	CASSLSQGFHEQYF
NA	TRBV29-1	NA	TRBJ2-4	TGCAGCGCCAAACCTCTAGCCAAAAACATTCAGTACTTC	CSAKPLAKNIQYF
NA	TRBV20-1	NA	TRBJ2-7	TGCAGTGCTAGAAAGGGGGGGGCCTTTCTAGAGTCCGACGAGCAGTACTTC	CSARKGGAFLESDEQYF